The clone carrying this T cell receptor beta chain occurred once. This sample stems from a study of PD-1 blockade in classical Hodgkin lymphoma. Sequencing used immunoSEQ multiplex PCR; TCRdb keeps in-frame clones, though not all of them. The sample includes about 59,000 clones, about 88% of them seen just once. Germline lookup yields CDR1 SGHVS and CDR2 FQNEAQ. This CDR3 region has 15 residues. V gave up 1 base and J gave up 6 bases, with 15 bases separating them. There was relapse after autologous stem cell transplantation in every patient, and there was variation in brentuximab vedotin exposure. Specimen: peripheral blood mononuclear cells (PBMCs), collected at baseline. The TCR originated in a human donor with classical Hodgkin lymphoma. This rearrangement joins TRBV7-8 to TRBJ1-2, with D unclear. The CDR3 loop reads CASSLVTRASDGYTF. CDR3 nucleotide sequence: TGTGCCAGCAGCTTAGTTACCCGGGCATCGGATGGCTACACCTTC.